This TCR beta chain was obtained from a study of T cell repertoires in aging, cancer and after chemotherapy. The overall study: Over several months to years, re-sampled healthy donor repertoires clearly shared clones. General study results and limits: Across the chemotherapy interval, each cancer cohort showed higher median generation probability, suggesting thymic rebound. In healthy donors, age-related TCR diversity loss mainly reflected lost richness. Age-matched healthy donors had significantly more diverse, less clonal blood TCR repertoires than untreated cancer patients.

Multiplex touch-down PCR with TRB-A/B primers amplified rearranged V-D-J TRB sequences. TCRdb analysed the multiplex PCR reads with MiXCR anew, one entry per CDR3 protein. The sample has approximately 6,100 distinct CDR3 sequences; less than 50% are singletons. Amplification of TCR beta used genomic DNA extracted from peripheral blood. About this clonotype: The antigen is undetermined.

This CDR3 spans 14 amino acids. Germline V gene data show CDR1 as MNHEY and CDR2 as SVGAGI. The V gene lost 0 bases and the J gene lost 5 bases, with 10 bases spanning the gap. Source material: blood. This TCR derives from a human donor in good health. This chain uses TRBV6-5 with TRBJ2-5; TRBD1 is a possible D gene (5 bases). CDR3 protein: CASSYSPGKETQYF. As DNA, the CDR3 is TGTGCCAGCAGTTACTCGCCAGGGAAGGAGACCCAGTACTTC.